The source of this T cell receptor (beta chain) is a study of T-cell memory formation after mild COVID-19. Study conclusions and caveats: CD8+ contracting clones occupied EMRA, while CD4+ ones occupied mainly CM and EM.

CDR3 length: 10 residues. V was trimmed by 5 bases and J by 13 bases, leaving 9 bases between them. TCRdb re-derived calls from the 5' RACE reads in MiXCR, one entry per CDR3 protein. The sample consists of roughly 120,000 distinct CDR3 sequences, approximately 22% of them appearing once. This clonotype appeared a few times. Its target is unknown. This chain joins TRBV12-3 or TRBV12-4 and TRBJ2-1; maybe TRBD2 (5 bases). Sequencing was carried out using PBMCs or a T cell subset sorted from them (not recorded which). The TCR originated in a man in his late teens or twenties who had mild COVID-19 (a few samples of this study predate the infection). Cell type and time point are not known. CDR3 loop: CASSPGVQFF. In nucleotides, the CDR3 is TGTGCCAGCAGTCCCGGGGTCCAGTTCTTC.